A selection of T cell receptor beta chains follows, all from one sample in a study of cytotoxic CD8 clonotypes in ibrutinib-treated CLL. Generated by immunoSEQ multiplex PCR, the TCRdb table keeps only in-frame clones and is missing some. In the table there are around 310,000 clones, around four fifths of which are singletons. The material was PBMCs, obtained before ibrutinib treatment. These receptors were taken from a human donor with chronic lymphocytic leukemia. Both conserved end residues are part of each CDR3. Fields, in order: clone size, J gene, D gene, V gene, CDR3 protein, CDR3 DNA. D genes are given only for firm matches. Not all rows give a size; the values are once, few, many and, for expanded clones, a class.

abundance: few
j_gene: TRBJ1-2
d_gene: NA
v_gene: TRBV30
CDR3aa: CAWRGARSYGYTF
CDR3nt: TGTGCCTGGAGGGGGGCCAGGTCATATGGCTACACCTTC

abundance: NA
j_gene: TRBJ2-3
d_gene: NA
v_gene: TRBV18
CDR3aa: CASSLWDFGTDTQYF
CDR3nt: TGTGCCAGCTCATTGTGGGACTTTGGCACAGATACGCAGTATTTT

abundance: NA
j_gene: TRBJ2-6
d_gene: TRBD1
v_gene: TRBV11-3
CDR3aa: CASSHRQGPSGANVLTF
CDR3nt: TGTGCCAGCAGCCACAGACAGGGGCCGTCTGGGGCCAACGTCCTGACTTTC

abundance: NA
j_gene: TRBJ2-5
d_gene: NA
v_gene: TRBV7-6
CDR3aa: CASSTGYGETQYF
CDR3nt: TGTGCCAGCAGTACAGGGTATGGAGAGACCCAGTACTTC

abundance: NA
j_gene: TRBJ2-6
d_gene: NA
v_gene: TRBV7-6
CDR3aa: CASSSRGANVLTF
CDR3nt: TGTGCCAGCAGCAGCCGTGGGGCCAACGTCCTGACTTTC

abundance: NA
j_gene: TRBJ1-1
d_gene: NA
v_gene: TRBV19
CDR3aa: CASSVRLNTEAFF
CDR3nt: TGTGCCAGTAGTGTACGATTGAACACTGAAGCTTTCTTT

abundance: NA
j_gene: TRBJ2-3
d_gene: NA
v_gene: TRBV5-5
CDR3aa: CASSTPGESTDTQYF
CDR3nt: TGTGCCAGCAGCACTCCGGGAGAGAGCACAGATACGCAGTATTTT

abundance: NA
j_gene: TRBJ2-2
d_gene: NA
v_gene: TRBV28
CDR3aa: CASSTASTNTGELFF
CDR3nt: TGTGCCAGCAGTACAGCGTCCACGAACACCGGGGAGCTGTTTTTT

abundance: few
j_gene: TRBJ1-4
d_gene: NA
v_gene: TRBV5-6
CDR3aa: CASSLDTLNEKLFF
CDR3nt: TGTGCCAGCAGCTTGGATACACTTAATGAAAAACTGTTTTTT

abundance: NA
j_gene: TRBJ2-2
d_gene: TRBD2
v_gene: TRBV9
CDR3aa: CASRAGTSVPGELFF
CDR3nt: TGTGCCAGCAGGGCCGGGACTAGTGTTCCCGGGGAGCTGTTTTTT

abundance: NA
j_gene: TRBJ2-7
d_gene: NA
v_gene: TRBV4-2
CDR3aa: CASSQDLSQYYEQYF
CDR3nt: TGTGCCAGCAGCCAAGATCTTTCCCAATACTACGAGCAGTACTTC

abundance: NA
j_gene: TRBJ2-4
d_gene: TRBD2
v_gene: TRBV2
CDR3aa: CASSGLAAKNIQYF
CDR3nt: TGTGCCAGCAGTGGACTAGCAGCCAAAAACATTCAGTACTTC

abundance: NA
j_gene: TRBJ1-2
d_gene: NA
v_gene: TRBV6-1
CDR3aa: CASSEAGTGIYGYTF
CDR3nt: TGTGCCAGCAGTGAAGCGGGAACAGGGATCTATGGCTACACCTTC

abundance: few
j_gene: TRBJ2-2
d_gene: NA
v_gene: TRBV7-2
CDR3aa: CASSFRQARSGELFF
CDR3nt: TGTGCCAGCAGCTTTCGACAGGCGCGGTCCGGGGAGCTGTTTTTT

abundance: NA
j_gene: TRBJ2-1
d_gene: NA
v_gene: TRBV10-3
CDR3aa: CAITGYNEQFF
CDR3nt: TGTGCCATCACTGGATACAATGAGCAGTTCTTC

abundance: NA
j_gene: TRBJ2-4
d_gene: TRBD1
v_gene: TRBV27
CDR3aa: CASSFGRQGKNIQYF
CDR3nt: TGTGCCAGCAGTTTCGGTCGACAGGGGAAAAACATTCAGTACTTC

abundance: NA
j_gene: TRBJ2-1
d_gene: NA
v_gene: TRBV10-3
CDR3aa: CAISETTPSYNEQFF
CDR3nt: TGTGCCATCAGTGAAACGACACCATCCTACAATGAGCAGTTCTTC

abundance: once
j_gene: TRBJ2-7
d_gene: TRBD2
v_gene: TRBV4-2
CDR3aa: CASSQGLAGGPDEQYF
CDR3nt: TGTGCCAGCAGCCAAGGACTAGCGGGAGGGCCGGACGAGCAGTACTTC

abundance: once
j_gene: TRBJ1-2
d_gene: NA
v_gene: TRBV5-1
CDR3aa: CASSFGTPGVYGYTF
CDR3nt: TGCGCCAGCAGCTTCGGGACGCCCGGGGTCTATGGCTACACCTTC

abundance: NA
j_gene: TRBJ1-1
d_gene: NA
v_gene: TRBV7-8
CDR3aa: CASSQDSNTEAFF
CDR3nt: TGTGCCAGCAGCCAGGACAGTAACACTGAAGCTTTCTTT

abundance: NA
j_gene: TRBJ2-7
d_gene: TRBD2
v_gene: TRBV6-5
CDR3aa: CASSSGTSAFYEQYF
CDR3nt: TGTGCCAGCAGTTCTGGGACTAGTGCTTTCTACGAGCAGTACTTC

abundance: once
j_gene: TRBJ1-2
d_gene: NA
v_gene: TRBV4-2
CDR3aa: CASSQGKGSGGYTF
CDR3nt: TGTGCCAGCAGCCAAGGAAAGGGGTCGGGTGGCTACACCTTC

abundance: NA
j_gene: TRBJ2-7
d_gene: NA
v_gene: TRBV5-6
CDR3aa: CASSLGLAPYEQYF
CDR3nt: TGTGCCAGCAGCTTAGGGCTAGCGCCCTACGAGCAGTACTTC

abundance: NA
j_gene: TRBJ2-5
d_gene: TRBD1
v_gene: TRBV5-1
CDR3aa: CASSLGFNRGLQETQYF
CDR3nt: TGCGCCAGCAGCTTGGGCTTCAACAGGGGGCTCCAAGAGACCCAGTACTTC

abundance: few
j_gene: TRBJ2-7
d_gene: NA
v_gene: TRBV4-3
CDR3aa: CASSPDSGEQYF
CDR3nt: TGCGCCAGCAGCCCGGACAGTGGCGAGCAGTACTTC

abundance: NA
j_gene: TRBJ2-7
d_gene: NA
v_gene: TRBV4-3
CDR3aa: CASSPSMGRGTYEQYF
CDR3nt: TGCGCCAGCAGCCCGTCTATGGGTCGGGGTACCTACGAGCAGTACTTC

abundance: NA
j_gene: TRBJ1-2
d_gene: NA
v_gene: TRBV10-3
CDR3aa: CAISEFPGRGPLGYTF
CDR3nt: TGTGCCATCAGTGAATTCCCGGGGCGGGGCCCTCTTGGCTACACCTTC

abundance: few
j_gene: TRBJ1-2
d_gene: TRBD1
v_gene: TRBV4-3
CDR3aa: CASSQPGQGYNGYTF
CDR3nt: TGCGCCAGCAGCCAACCCGGACAGGGTTATAATGGCTACACCTTC

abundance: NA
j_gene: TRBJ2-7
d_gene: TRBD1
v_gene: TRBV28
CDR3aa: CASSPGTGASINHEQYF
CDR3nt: TGTGCCAGCAGTCCCGGGACAGGGGCATCAATCAACCACGAGCAGTACTTC

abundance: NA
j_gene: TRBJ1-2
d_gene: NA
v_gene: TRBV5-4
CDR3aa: CASSRRTDLDGYTF
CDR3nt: TGTGCCAGCAGCAGAAGGACAGACCTCGATGGCTACACCTTC

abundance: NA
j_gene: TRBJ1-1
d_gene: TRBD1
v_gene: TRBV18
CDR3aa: CASSSTGENTEAFF
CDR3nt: TGTGCCAGCTCATCGACAGGGGAGAACACTGAAGCTTTCTTT

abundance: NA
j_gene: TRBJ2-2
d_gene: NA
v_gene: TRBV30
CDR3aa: CAWSQEAGELFF
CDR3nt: TGTGCCTGGAGTCAGGAGGCCGGGGAGCTGTTTTTT

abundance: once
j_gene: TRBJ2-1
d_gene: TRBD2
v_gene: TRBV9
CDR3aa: CASSPLAASYNEQFF
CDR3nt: TGTGCCAGCAGCCCGCTAGCGGCCTCCTACAATGAGCAGTTCTTC

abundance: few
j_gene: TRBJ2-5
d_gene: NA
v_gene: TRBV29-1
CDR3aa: CSVVGSQETQYF
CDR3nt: TGCAGCGTTGTGGGCAGCCAAGAGACCCAGTACTTC

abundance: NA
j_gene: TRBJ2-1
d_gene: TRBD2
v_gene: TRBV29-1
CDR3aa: CSVEIGLADSYNEQFF
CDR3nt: TGCAGCGTTGAAATCGGCCTAGCGGACTCCTACAATGAGCAGTTCTTC

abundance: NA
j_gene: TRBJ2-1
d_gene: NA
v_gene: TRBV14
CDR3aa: CASSLHRTRYPYNEQFF
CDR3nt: TGTGCCAGCAGCCTACACCGAACTAGGTACCCCTACAATGAGCAGTTCTTC

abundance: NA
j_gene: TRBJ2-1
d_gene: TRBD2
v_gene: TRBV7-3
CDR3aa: CASSFGLAGNNEQFF
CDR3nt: TGTGCCAGCAGCTTTGGACTAGCGGGGAACAATGAGCAGTTCTTC